These T cell receptor beta chains were read from a single sample in a study of regulatory T cells in long-lasting Graves disease. MiXCR, applied by TCRdb to the multiplex PCR reads, yields one record per CDR3 protein. The sample has 300,000 to 450,000 distinct CDR3 sequences, around 15% seen once. The source material was peripheral blood mononuclear cells (PBMCs), sampled at new diagnosis, from a patient treated with antithyroid drugs. The origin of the receptors is a female donor with Graves disease. Each CDR3 is given with its conserved first and last residue. Fields, in order: D gene, J gene, V gene, CDR3 length, clone size, CDR3 protein, CDR3 DNA. D genes are given only for firm matches. Where a row states a size, it is once, few, many or the class of an expanded clone; other rows omit it.

TRBD1 | TRBJ1-1 | TRBV2 | 18 | many | CASSDSGTGGLPRTEAFF | TGTGCCAGCAGTGATTCTGGGACAGGGGGCCTTCCGAGGACTGAAGCTTTCTTT
- | TRBJ2-7 | TRBV6-9 | 16 | few | CASSYTDRFTPYEQHF | TGTGCCAGCAGTTACACGGACAGATTTACCCCCTACGAGCAGCACTTC
TRBD2 | TRBJ2-3 | TRBV11-2 | 16 | many | CASSFGSAGVLQAQYF | TGTGCCAGCAGCTTCGGATCAGCGGGAGTTCTCCAAGCGCAGTATTTT
TRBD2 | TRBJ2-3 | TRBV11-2 | 15 | many | CASSTQAGATDTQYF | TGTGCCAGCAGCACTCAAGCGGGGGCCACAGATACGCAGTATTTT
- | TRBJ1-6 | TRBV7-9 | 13 | few | CASSDGSNSPLHF | TGTGCCAGCAGTGATGGGAGTAATTCACCCCTCCACTTT
TRBD2 | TRBJ2-7 | TRBV7-9 | 18 | many | CASSSPKGLAASSYEQYF | TGTGCCAGCAGCTCGCCAAAAGGACTAGCGGCGAGCTCCTACGAGCAGTACTTC
- | TRBJ1-1 | TRBV25-1 | 14 | - | CASSEHRPNTEAFF | TGTGCCAGCAGTGAGCATCGTCCGAACACTGAAGCTTTCTTT
TRBD1 | TRBJ1-2 | TRBV4-1 | 18 | - | CASSQTRLTGGGNYGYTF | TGCGCCAGCAGCCAGACGCGCCTGACAGGGGGCGGGAACTATGGCTACACCTTC
TRBD2 | TRBJ2-7 | TRBV7-9 | 15 | many | CASSPGKGGRYEQYF | TGTGCCAGCAGCCCTGGCAAGGGAGGGAGGTACGAGCAGTACTTC
TRBD1 | TRBJ1-5 | TRBV6-2/TRBV6-3 | 16 | many | CASSYAQGQGAQPQHF | TGTGCCAGCAGTTACGCCCAGGGACAGGGAGCGCAGCCCCAGCATTTT
- | TRBJ2-1 | TRBV2 | 13 | - | CASSVALYNEQFF | TGTGCCAGCAGCGTAGCCTTGTACAATGAGCAGTTCTTC
- | TRBJ2-3 | TRBV12-5 | 11 | many | CASGFPDTQYF | TGTGCTAGTGGTTTCCCGGATACGCAGTATTTT
- | TRBJ2-2 | TRBV7-2 | 16 | many | CASSLGRSSLTGELFF | TGTGCCAGCAGCTTAGGTCGGTCGTCGCTGACCGGGGAGCTGTTTTTT
TRBD1 | TRBJ1-1 | TRBV5-4 | 16 | many | CALSWRGQGLYTEAFF | TGTGCCCTCAGCTGGAGGGGGCAGGGGCTGTACACTGAAGCTTTCTTT
- | TRBJ2-7 | TRBV28 | 12 | many | CASSLWQGEQYF | TGTGCCAGCAGTTTATGGCAGGGCGAGCAGTACTTC
TRBD1 | TRBJ1-2 | TRBV7-8 | 17 | many | CASSWTTGTGSNYGYTF | TGTGCCAGCAGCTGGACGACCGGGACAGGCTCTAACTATGGCTACACCTTC
- | TRBJ2-7 | TRBV12-3/TRBV12-4 | 12 | few | CASSVEAYEQYF | TGTGCCAGCAGCGTGGAGGCCTACGAGCAGTACTTC
- | TRBJ1-2 | TRBV4-1 | 14 | many | CASSQDRVFHGYTF | TGCGCCAGCAGCCAAGACAGGGTCTTCCATGGCTACACCTTC
- | TRBJ2-1 | TRBV6-2/TRBV6-3 | 15 | - | CASSERDRGNNEQFF | TGTGCCAGCAGTGAACGGGACCGGGGGAACAATGAGCAGTTCTTC
- | TRBJ2-7 | TRBV9 | 13 | many | CASSGEQGNKQYF | TGTGCCAGCAGCGGCGAACAGGGTAACAAGCAGTACTTC
- | TRBJ1-1 | TRBV9 | 16 | many | CASSAFTGLLNTEAFF | TGTGCCAGCAGCGCATTTACAGGGTTGTTGAACACTGAAGCTTTCTTT
TRBD2 | TRBJ2-1 | TRBV20-1 | 16 | many | CSARSGTSRYYNEQFF | TGCAGTGCTCGATCCGGGACTAGCAGATACTACAATGAGCAGTTCTTC
- | TRBJ1-4 | TRBV12-3/TRBV12-4 | 15 | many | CASSLLRQGGEKLFF | TGTGCCAGCAGTTTACTCCGGCAGGGCGGTGAAAAACTGTTTTTT
- | TRBJ2-7 | TRBV4-3 | 15 | many | CASSQVSQGRHEQYF | TGCGCCAGCAGCCAAGTTTCGCAGGGACGACACGAGCAGTACTTC
- | TRBJ1-5 | TRBV28 | 13 | many | CASIPGGYQPQHF | TGTGCCAGCATCCCGGGGGGCTATCAGCCCCAGCATTTT
TRBD2 | TRBJ2-3 | TRBV4-3 | 13 | many | CASSQISGRGQYF | TGCGCCAGCAGCCAAATTAGCGGGAGGGGGCAGTATTTT
TRBD2 | TRBJ2-1 | TRBV4-3 | 16 | - | CASSQDLAGGANEQFF | TGCGCCAGCAGCCAAGACCTAGCGGGAGGAGCAAATGAGCAGTTCTTC
TRBD2 | TRBJ2-2 | TRBV12-3/TRBV12-4 | 16 | few | CASSFGAGGPSGELFF | TGTGCCAGCAGTTTTGGAGCGGGAGGGCCGTCCGGGGAGCTGTTTTTT
- | TRBJ2-7 | TRBV24-1 | 14 | few | CATSDFYRGDEQYF | TGTGCCACCAGTGATTTCTATCGAGGCGACGAGCAGTACTTC
- | TRBJ1-1 | TRBV10-3 | 12 | - | CAISDGNTEAFF | TGTGCCATCAGTGATGGGAACACTGAAGCTTTCTTT
- | TRBJ1-2 | TRBV27 | 14 | many | CASSLGGGSYGYTF | TGTGCCAGCAGTTTAGGGGGGGGTTCCTATGGCTACACCTTC
TRBD1 | TRBJ2-7 | TRBV5-1 | 15 | many | CASSFSGQETYEQYF | TGCGCCAGCAGCTTCTCGGGACAGGAAACCTACGAGCAGTACTTC
- | TRBJ1-2 | TRBV7-9 | 15 | few | CASSLEGGKNYGYTF | TGTGCCAGCAGCTTAGAAGGGGGGAAGAACTATGGCTACACCTTC
- | TRBJ2-5 | TRBV5-1 | 14 | many | CASSIDSFQETQYF | TGCGCCAGCAGCATTGACAGCTTTCAAGAGACCCAGTACTTC
- | TRBJ2-3 | TRBV2 | 18 | few | CASSARGAPSMGTDTQYF | TGTGCCAGCAGTGCCCGGGGGGCCCCGAGCATGGGCACAGATACGCAGTATTTT
TRBD1 | TRBJ1-2 | TRBV27 | 15 | once | CASSLQGTGIFGYTF | TGTGCCAGCAGTTTACAAGGGACAGGCATTTTTGGCTACACCTTC
TRBD1 | TRBJ1-5 | TRBV7-2 | 16 | few | CASSGATGTGNQPQHF | TGTGCCAGCAGCGGAGCCACCGGGACAGGGAATCAGCCCCAGCATTTT
TRBD2 | TRBJ2-5 | TRBV6-2/TRBV6-3 | 14 | - | CASSSSGRGETQYF | TGTGCCAGCAGTTCAAGCGGGAGGGGAGAGACCCAGTACTTC
TRBD1 | TRBJ1-6 | TRBV5-1 | 19 | many | CASSLVAGGFSSYNSPLHF | TGCGCCAGCAGCTTGGTAGCAGGGGGCTTTAGCTCCTATAATTCACCCCTCCACTTT
- | TRBJ1-3 | TRBV2 | 15 | many | CASRAEDSSGNTIYF | TGTGCCAGCAGGGCCGAAGATAGCTCTGGAAACACCATATATTTT
- | TRBJ2-2 | TRBV7-9 | 17 | - | CASSLDRGGRPTGGLFF | TGTGCCAGCAGCTTAGACAGGGGAGGGCGTCCCACCGGGGGGCTGTTTTTT
- | TRBJ2-7 | TRBV10-3 | 13 | few | CAISDGRKYEQYF | TGTGCCATCAGTGATGGTAGGAAGTACGAGCAGTACTTC
- | TRBJ1-1 | TRBV20-1 | 12 | many | CSARFLNTEAFF | TGCAGTGCTAGATTTCTGAACACTGAAGCTTTCTTT
TRBD1 | TRBJ1-5 | TRBV6-2/TRBV6-3 | 16 | many | CASSAATGSGNQPQHF | TGTGCCAGCAGTGCGGCGACAGGGTCTGGCAATCAGCCCCAGCATTTT
- | TRBJ1-2 | TRBV18 | 17 | - | CASSPPGGDTSNYGYTF | TGTGCCAGCTCACCCCCGGGAGGGGACACCTCTAACTATGGCTACACCTTC
TRBD2 | TRBJ2-6 | TRBV10-1 | 16 | many | CASSEGGSLGANVLTF | TGCGCCAGCAGTGAGGGCGGGAGCCTTGGGGCCAACGTCCTGACTTTC
- | TRBJ2-1 | TRBV5-1 | 13 | - | CASKQERDNEQFF | TGTGCCAGCAAACAGGAGAGAGACAATGAGCAGTTCTTC
TRBD2 | TRBJ2-5 | TRBV11-2 | 15 | many | CASSLGGRGRETQYF | TGTGCCAGCAGCCTGGGGGGGAGAGGGAGAGAGACCCAGTACTTC
- | TRBJ2-3 | TRBV13 | 17 | - | CAGSFLGELDYTDTQYF | TGTGCCGGCAGCTTTTTGGGGGAACTAGACTACACAGATACGCAGTATTTT
- | TRBJ2-7 | TRBV12-3/TRBV12-4 | 12 | many | CASSGGIYEQYF | TGTGCCAGCAGTGGGGGGATCTACGAGCAGTACTTC
- | TRBJ2-2 | TRBV19 | 18 | once | CASSDRVVRGSHTGELFF | TGTGCCAGTAGTGATAGGGTCGTAAGGGGATCGCACACCGGGGAGCTGTTTTTT
- | TRBJ2-1 | TRBV7-2 | 18 | many | CASSQRSQGRRGHNEQFF | TGTGCCAGCAGCCAACGGAGCCAGGGGCGGCGGGGCCACAATGAGCAGTTCTTC
- | TRBJ1-6 | TRBV30 | 12 | many | CAWRGVRSPLHF | TGTGCCTGGAGGGGAGTACGGTCACCCCTCCACTTT
TRBD2 | TRBJ2-3 | TRBV12-3/TRBV12-4 | 17 | many | CASSLYGLAGGEDTQYF | TGTGCCAGCAGCCTCTACGGACTAGCGGGAGGGGAAGATACGCAGTATTTT
- | TRBJ2-4 | TRBV12-3/TRBV12-4 | 15 | few | CASSRRALTIPIQYF | TGTGCCAGCAGCCGAAGGGCCCTCACAATTCCTATTCAGTACTTC
- | TRBJ1-1 | TRBV5-1 | 16 | many | CASSPQVGALNTEAFF | TGCGCCAGCAGCCCCCAGGTAGGGGCCCTGAACACTGAAGCTTTCTTT
TRBD1 | TRBJ2-1 | TRBV7-3 | 14 | many | CASSVQGGIDEQFF | TGTGCCAGCAGCGTACAGGGGGGAATTGATGAGCAGTTCTTC
TRBD1 | TRBJ1-2 | TRBV30 | 13 | many | CAWSRGTGGGYTF | TGTGCCTGGAGTCGAGGGACAGGTGGAGGCTACACCTTC
TRBD2 | TRBJ2-1 | TRBV6-2/TRBV6-3 | 16 | many | CASSDTSGGKINEQFF | TGTGCCAGCAGTGACACTAGCGGGGGGAAGATCAATGAGCAGTTCTTC